This entry lists 29 T cell receptor beta chains sequenced from one sample in a study of synovial regulatory T cells in juvenile arthritis. No antigen has been identified for these receptors. Study conclusions and caveats: Inflammation-associated Treg cells in blood had less TCR diversity than the remaining blood Treg cells.

Here immunoSEQ multiplex PCR was the method, and the copy in TCRdb shows in-frame clones only, minus some. The table lists 9,000 to 10,000 clones. What was sequenced was Treg cells from blood. Specified subset: HLA-DR+ inflammation-associated blood Treg cells. All receptors derive from a donor aged 2 to 35 with juvenile idiopathic arthritis.

The J gene is TRBJ2-7, the V gene TRBV7-9. Germline assignment: CDR1 SEHNR and CDR2 FQNEAQ (reference sequence). The CDR3 length is 16 residues. The DNA is not on file. Here the CDR3 reads CASSLVGGSGSYEQYF.

The V and J genes are TRBV27 and TRBJ1-6; TCRdb designates TRBD1, a call that cannot be tested without DNA. The CDR3 extends over 15 amino acids. A DNA sequence was not provided. CDR1 is MNHEY, CDR2 SMNVEV, per germline (reference sequence). CDR3 sequence reads: CASICPGPGNSPLHF.

The chain uses TRBV7-3 and TRBJ2-7; there is no DNA to check the TCRdb D call of TRBD2. The CDR3 length is 14 residues. No DNA is listed. Germline-derived CDR1 and CDR2 are SGHTA and FQGTGA. CDR3: CASSLFPGGYEQYF.

The V gene is TRBV5-1, the J gene TRBJ2-2; TCRdb's D call of TRBD1 is untestable without DNA. CDR1 and CDR2 from the germline V gene are SGHRS and YFSETQ. CDR3 length: 13 residues. No DNA is recorded. CDR3 in amino acids: CASSTDSTGELFF.

V is TRBV7-9 and J is TRBJ1-1. Germline V gives CDR1 SEHNR, CDR2 FQNEAQ (reference sequence). This CDR3 is built from 14 residues. This entry has no DNA. The CDR3 loop reads CASSFLSSNTEAFF.

The chain joins TRBV6-5 to TRBJ1-5; TCRdb picks TRBD1, but there is no DNA to check that call. CDR3 length: 15 amino acids. No DNA was logged. The germline V gene has CDR1 MNHEY and CDR2 SVGAGI. The CDR3 here is CASRRDRGPNQPQHF.

This chain joins TRBV6-5 and TRBJ2-7; TCRdb gives TRBD1 as the D gene, but with no DNA this cannot be confirmed. Germline CDR1 reads MNHEY; CDR2 reads SVGAGI. This CDR3 is 12 amino acids long. This entry has no DNA. CDR3 residues: CASSYKGVEQYF.

CDR3 residues: CVSRAPGTGYGYTF. This chain joins TRBV27 and TRBJ1-2. The germline gives CDR1 MNHEY, CDR2 SMNVEV (reference sequence). CDR3 length: 14 amino acids. The DNA sequence is not available.

The chain carries TRBV4-3 and TRBJ2-1; the D call from TCRdb, TRBD2, cannot be confirmed without DNA. Germline lookup yields CDR1 LGHNA and CDR2 YSLEER. The length of the CDR3 is 14 residues. The record lacks a DNA sequence. The CDR3: CASSQVHPAGSFFF.

The V gene is TRBV5-4, the J gene TRBJ2-1; TCRdb's D call of TRBD2 is untestable without DNA. The CDR3 spans 14 residues. DNA was not recorded. The germline CDR1 and CDR2 sequences are SGHNT and YYREEE (reference sequence). CDR3 in amino acids: CASSSSGGYNEQFF.

The CDR3 loop is CASSQVTGNGGSPLHF. The V call is TRBV4-1, the J call TRBJ1-6; the TCRdb call, TRBD1, lacks DNA for checking. This CDR3 region has 16 residues. No DNA has been recorded. The germline gives CDR1 MGHRA, CDR2 YSYEKL.

This chain joins TRBV27 and TRBJ2-7; the D call from TCRdb, TRBD1, cannot be confirmed without DNA. Germline V lookup: CDR1 MNHEY, CDR2 SMNVEV (reference sequence). The CDR3 loop spans 14 amino acids. DNA for this receptor is not on file. This chain's CDR3 is CASRVSGTPYEQYF.

The chain uses TRBV5-4 and TRBJ1-6. The CDR3 length is 16 residues. No DNA is listed. Germline loops: CDR1 SGHNT, CDR2 YYREEE (reference sequence). This CDR3 is CASSLYRGRNNSPLHF. The full variable domain, in which reference TRBV5-4 and TRBJ1-6 provide the parts outside the CDR3, is ETGVTQSPTHLIKTRGQQVTLRCSSQSGHNTVSWYQQALGQGPQFIFQYYREEENGRGNFPPRFSGLQFPNYSSELNVNALELDDSALYLCASSLYRGRNNSPLHFGNGTRLTVT.

This sequence joins TRBV7-9 and TRBJ1-2; without DNA, the TCRdb call of TRBD1 cannot be checked. The CDR3 runs to 14 residues. Nucleotide data are not available. Germline loops: CDR1 SEHNR, CDR2 FQNEAQ (reference sequence). CDR3 in amino acids: CASRPGTGNDGYTF.

The chain employs TRBV5-1 and TRBJ1-4; the D call of TRBD1 rests on TCRdb alone, since no DNA is present to check it. CDR3 length equals 16 residues. No coding sequence is recorded. The germline V gene encodes CDR1 SGHRS and CDR2 YFSETQ. This CDR3 is CASSLPQGNFNEKLFF.

The rearrangement joins TRBV5-1 to TRBJ1-5; TCRdb selects TRBD1, and the lack of DNA leaves this call unchecked. CDR1 and CDR2 from the germline V gene are SGHRS and YFSETQ. The CDR3 totals 14 residues. No DNA is listed. This CDR3 reads CASRPTGLDQPQHF.

The chain carries TRBV7-7 and TRBJ2-5; TCRdb reports TRBD1, a call that lacks DNA to check it against. The length of the CDR3 is 14 residues. The record lacks a DNA sequence. Germline CDR1 and CDR2: SSHAT and FNYEAQ (reference sequence). CDR3 amino acids: CASSLEQGQETQYF.

This chain links TRBV6-6 with TRBJ2-7. CDR3 size: 11 residues. DNA is not recorded here. Germline V gene sequence: CDR1 MNHNY, CDR2 SVGAGI (reference sequence). The CDR3 region is CAGGAGYEQYF.

The chain carries TRBV23-1 and TRBJ2-6; TCRdb designates TRBD1, a call that cannot be tested without DNA. TRBV23-1 is classed as an ORF, of uncertain function. This CDR3 is 18 amino acids long. DNA for this receptor is not on file. The CDR3: CAGTGDPLLSSGANVLTF.

The rearrangement uses TRBV4-3 and TRBJ2-6; TCRdb designates TRBD1, a call that cannot be tested without DNA. This CDR3 region has 16 residues. Only the protein sequence is given. Germline lookup yields CDR1 LGHNA and CDR2 YSLEER. The CDR3 spells CASSQGQGSGANVLTF.

The gene calls are TRBV13 and TRBJ2-7. CDR3 length: 15 residues. A DNA sequence was not provided. CDR1 is PRHDT, CDR2 FYEKMQ, per germline (reference sequence). CDR3 residues: CASSLGMSGPYEQYV.

The chain recombines TRBV6-6 with TRBJ1-2; TCRdb's D call, TRBD1, is unchecked because there is no DNA. Germline V lookup: CDR1 MNHNY, CDR2 SVGAGI (reference sequence). The CDR3 extends over 16 amino acids. The DNA is not on file. Here the CDR3 reads CASSYSARGNSYGYTF.

This chain links TRBV14 with TRBJ1-6; the D call from TCRdb, TRBD1, cannot be confirmed without DNA. The germline V gene has CDR1 SGHDN and CDR2 FVKESK. The CDR3 runs to 15 residues. The nucleotide record is missing. CDR3 sequence: CASSQVYQGHSPLHF.

The chain couples TRBV5-4 to TRBJ2-3. CDR1 SGHNT and CDR2 YYREEE come from the germline V gene (reference sequence). There are 15 residues in the CDR3. DNA was not recorded. CDR3 sequence: CASRGAPGKADTQYF. The variable domain in full, with the rest retrieved from reference TRBV5-4 and TRBJ2-3, is ETGVTQSPTHLIKTRGQQVTLRCSSQSGHNTVSWYQQALGQGPQFIFQYYREEENGRGNFPPRFSGLQFPNYSSELNVNALELDDSALYLCASRGAPGKADTQYFGPGTRLTVL.

The J gene is TRBJ2-2, the V gene TRBV19. Germline loops: CDR1 LNHDA, CDR2 SQIVND (reference sequence). The CDR3 sequence is 12 residues long. No coding sequence is recorded. The CDR3 is CASSSTTGELFF.

V usage is TRBV5-6 and J usage is TRBJ1-2. Per germline, CDR1 SGHDT and CDR2 YYEEEE. This CDR3 is built from 15 residues. DNA is not recorded here. The CDR3: CASSLAVGGIQGYTF.

This chain joins TRBV5-4 and TRBJ2-2; TCRdb calls TRBD1, which cannot be checked without DNA. The CDR3 is made up of 15 amino acids. No DNA is recorded. Germline CDR1 and CDR2: SGHNT and YYREEE (reference sequence). The CDR3 loop reads CASSLRDRISGELFF.

The chain carries TRBV6-4 and TRBJ2-3; the D call from TCRdb, TRBD2, cannot be confirmed without DNA. Per the germline V gene, CDR1 is MRHNA and CDR2 is SNTAGT. CDR3 length: 15 residues. No DNA accompanies this entry. CDR3 sequence: CASSDSAGGRDTQYF.

The chain combines TRBV28 with TRBJ1-1; TCRdb reports TRBD1, a call that lacks DNA to check it against. Germline V gene data show CDR1 as MDHEN and CDR2 as SYDVKM. The CDR3 spans 14 residues. No coding sequence is recorded. CDR3 region: CASSGYRGRTEAFF.